The 21 T cell receptor beta chains given below trace back to one sample, sequenced in a study of tissue T cells after allogeneic stem cell transplantation. Time point indicated: mouse harvest day 14 after allogeneic transplant. Tail vein injection delivered 10^7 T-cell-depleted bone marrow cells and 10^6 splenic CD5+ T cells. TCRdb's copy holds only in-frame clones and misses some; the assay was immunoSEQ multiplex PCR. The sample gives under 9,000 clones, under 40% of which show up once; around 5.4% is in the top ten. The specimen was skin. The source of these receptors is a female BALB/c mouse given C57BL/6 T cells with graft-versus-host disease after an allogeneic hematopoietic cell transplant.

A remark on this clone: The genes and germline here are from mouse. The CDR3 DNA, read in part, is TGTGCAAGCAGCTCCCGGGACAGATATGCTGAGCAGTTC. Amino acids: CASSSRDRYAEQF. The CDR3 as a whole reads CASSSRDRYAEQFF. The gene calls are TRBV16 and TRBJ2-1, with 7 bases lining up with TRBD1. Read sequence stops 1 residue before the CDR3 end, and the germline J gene provides the missing end. After removal of 4 bases from V and 4 bases from J, the junction contained 4 bases not matched to a gene. There are 14 residues in the CDR3. The germline V gene has CDR1 SGHSA and CDR2 FRNQAP.

Comment on this clone: This may be a read error: a much more frequent sequence differs by one nucleotide. Gene names refer to mouse genes. The read stops 1 residue short of the end of the CDR3; the missing end is completed from the germline J gene. The chain links TRBV26 to TRBJ1-3, with D tentatively TRBD1 (6 bases). Looked up from germline, CDR1 is KGHPV and CDR2 is FQNQEV (reference sequence). V was cut by 6 bases and J by 0 bases, with 9 bases left in between. The CDR3 runs to 14 residues. The DNA read from the CDR3 is TGTGCCAGCAGCCGGGACATTTCTGGAAATACGCTCTAT. Amino acid sequence: CASSRDISGNTLY. The complete CDR3 protein is CASSRDISGNTLYF.

This clone has only one observation. Genes here carry mouse names. The observed sequence ends 1 residue before the CDR3 terminus, with the missing tail filled in from the germline J gene. This rearrangement joins TRBV26 to TRBJ2-4, with a possible D match to TRBD1 (5 bases). The CDR3 sequence is 12 residues long. Germline V gene lookup returns CDR1 KGHPV and CDR2 FQNQEV (reference sequence). With 5 bases removed from V and 6 bases from J, the gap between germline ends came to 9 bases. This chain's CDR3 is CASSRGTNTLYF. CDR3 DNA, as far as it was read: TGTGCCAGCAGTAGGGGAACCAACACCTTGTAC.

As concerns this clone: Gene names are mouse gene names. The read halts 1 residue ahead of the CDR3 end, with the missing end drawn from the germline J gene. The chain carries TRBV23 and TRBJ1-4; no DNA check was done on the table's D call, TRBD1. The CDR3 runs 14 residues. The V gene's germline CDR1 is KGHTA and CDR2 FQNQQP. CDR3 protein: CSSSQQGGNERLFF. CDR3 bases read: TGCTCCAGCAGTCAACAGGGGGGCAACGAAAGATTATTT.

Note on this clone: The genes and germline here are from mouse. CDR3 protein: CASSRLGVQNTLYF. The sequenced part of the CDR3 DNA is TGTGCCAGCAGTCGACTGGGGGTTCAAAACACCTTGTAC. The J gene is TRBJ2-4, the V gene TRBV26, with 9 nucleotides matching TRBD2. The missing CDR3 end, 1 residue past where the read stops, is filled in from the germline J gene. V dropped 4 bases and J dropped 2; count of bases not matched to a gene: 1. The germline V gene has CDR1 KGHPV and CDR2 FQNQEV (reference sequence). The CDR3 is 14 residues long.

This clone is medium-sized. Genes and germline come from the mouse. The read gets to within 1 residue of the CDR3 end, and the germline J gene fills in the rest. The sample has other DNA sequences that encode this CDR3 too. The chain recombines TRBV26 with TRBJ1-1; no clear D gene. Germline-derived CDR1 and CDR2 are KGHPV and FQNQEV (reference sequence). V lost 0 bases and J 1 base, leaving 0 bases between the germline ends. This CDR3 has 12 residues. The covered CDR3 bases are TGTGCCAGCAGTCTGTCAAACACAGAAGTCTTC. Its translation is CASSLSNTEVF. The whole CDR3 region reads CASSLSNTEVFF.

By proportion, this clone is medium-sized. Genes and germline are mouse. The read ends 1 residue shy of where the CDR3 ends; the end is completed using the germline J gene. The V and J genes are TRBV26 and TRBJ2-5; D not certain. This CDR3 has 13 amino acids. Trimming pared 2 bases from V and 3 bases from J, leaving 6 bases between. Germline CDR1 is KGHPV and CDR2 is FQNQEV (reference sequence). This chain's CDR3 is CASSLRLQDTQYF. The sequenced CDR3 bases are TGTGCCAGCAGTCTGCGGCTTCAAGACACCCAGTAC. Full variable domain (outside the CDR3, taken from reference TRBV26 and TRBJ2-5): NSKVIQTPRYLVKGQGQKAKMRCIPEKGHPVVFWYQQNKNNEFKFLINFQNQEVLQQIDMTEKRFSAECPSNSPCSLEIQSSEAGDSALYLCASSLRLQDTQYFGPGTRLLVL.

In its sample, this clone was seen a few times. All gene names here are mouse names. The read ends 1 residue shy of where the CDR3 ends; the end is completed using the germline J gene. This chain links TRBV26 with TRBJ2-7; D not resolved. This CDR3 spans 14 amino acids. From germline, CDR1 is KGHPV and CDR2 FQNQEV (reference sequence). Trimming shortened V by 2 bases and J by 1 base, and 9 bases separated the two germline ends. CDR3 sequence: CASSLKGRSYEQYF. The CDR3 DNA, read in part, is TGTGCCAGCAGTCTGAAAGGGAGATCCTATGAACAGTAC.

This clone was picked up a small number of times. Gene names follow the mouse nomenclature. CDR3 residues: CASSLLGQQDTQYF. The CDR3 DNA, read in part, is TGTGCCAGCAGTCTGTTGGGACAACAAGACACCCAGTAC. This sequence joins TRBV26 and TRBJ2-5; TRBD1 is a possible D gene (6 bases). The read comes to an end 1 residue before the CDR3 does, leaving the germline J gene to fill in the end. The CDR3 length is 14 residues. Germline-derived CDR1 and CDR2 are KGHPV and FQNQEV (reference sequence). Trimming cost V 1 base and J 3 bases, with 8 bases left between them.

This clone occurred a few times. Mouse germline and gene names are used. Read data end 1 residue before the CDR3 end; the end is taken from the germline J gene. This chain joins TRBV26 and TRBJ2-2, with 11 nucleotides matching TRBD2. The CDR3 sequence is 15 residues long. The germline V gene encodes CDR1 KGHPV and CDR2 FQNQEV (reference sequence). V gave up 8 bases and J gave up 2 bases; unmatched junction bases: 4. CDR3 bases read: TGTGCCAGCCGACTGGGGGGGAGTAACACCGGGCAGCTCTAC. It specifies CASRLGGSNTGQLY. The CDR3 as a whole reads CASRLGGSNTGQLYF.

This clone ranks as medium-sized (0.01 to 0.1%). The germline and genes are mouse ones. The CDR3 extends 1 residue past the end of the read, so its final part is completed from the germline J gene. The chain couples TRBV23 to TRBJ1-4. Germline V gene lookup returns CDR1 KGHTA and CDR2 FQNQQP. The CDR3 has 14 residues. CDR3 bases read: TGCTCCAGCAGTCAACGGGTTTCCAACGAAAGATTATTT. Its protein product is CSSSQRVSNERLF. From start to end, the CDR3 is CSSSQRVSNERLFF.

This clone was recorded a few times. Here the gene names and germline are mouse. Read sequence stops 1 residue before the CDR3 end, and the germline J gene provides the missing end. This sequence joins TRBV16 and TRBJ2-4; D possibly corresponds to TRBD1 (6 bases). The V end was cut by 1 base, the J end by 0 bases, with 8 bases between. CDR3 length: 15 amino acids. Germline loops: CDR1 SGHSA, CDR2 FRNQAP. The sequenced CDR3 bases are TGTGCAAGCAGCTTAGGGGACAATAGTCAAAACACCTTGTAC. It specifies CASSLGDNSQNTLY. The full CDR3 protein reads CASSLGDNSQNTLYF.

Points on this clone: Genes and germline come from the mouse. Coverage ceases 1 residue before the CDR3 finishes, and the germline J gene fills in the end. This CDR3 is also generated by other DNA sequences in the sample. The rearrangement links TRBV20 to TRBJ2-3; TRBD2 matches 8 bases. Germline values: CDR1 GFQATS, CDR2 STVNSAI. The CDR3 is 17 amino acids. V lost 1 base and J lost 0; bases outside the gene matches: 9. The CDR3 sequence is CGARGGGGADSAETLYF. The CDR3 DNA, read in part, is TGTGGTGCTAGGGGCGGGGGGGGCGCGGATAGTGCAGAAACGCTGTAT.

This clone has a handful of counts. Gene names are mouse gene names. The read ends 1 residue early relative to the CDR3; the germline J gene fills the gap. The J gene is TRBJ1-1, the V gene TRBV3; possible D gene TRBD1, 6 bases. Per germline, CDR1 SNHLY and CDR2 FYNGKV (reference sequence). Trimming removed 2 bases from V and 4 bases from J, with 11 bases in between. The CDR3 consists of 14 residues. The sequenced CDR3 bases are TGTGCCAGCAGCTTAAGGGGGGGTGGCACAGAAGTCTTC. Amino acid sequence: CASSLRGGGTEVF. The full CDR3 protein reads CASSLRGGGTEVFF.

This clone turned up a few times. These gene names are mouse names. Read sequence stops 1 residue before the CDR3 end, and the germline J gene provides the missing end. The chain has TRBV15 and TRBJ1-1; maybe TRBD1 (6 bases). Germline V gives CDR1 SGHND, CDR2 FRSKSL. Trimming removed 3 bases from V and 0 bases from J, with 8 bases in between. The CDR3 covers 14 residues. Here the CDR3 reads CASSLGTSNTEVFF. The sequenced part of the CDR3 DNA is TGTGCCAGCAGTTTGGGGACATCAAACACAGAAGTCTTC.

A word on this clone: Gene names follow the mouse nomenclature. The read ends 1 residue early relative to the CDR3; the germline J gene fills the gap. V gene TRBV26 combines with J gene TRBJ2-1; 7 bases agree with TRBD1. The germline V gene has CDR1 KGHPV and CDR2 FQNQEV (reference sequence). V lost 4 bases, J lost 1 base, and 1 base stayed unmatched. The CDR3 is made up of 14 amino acids. CDR3 residues: CASSPGQNYAEQFF. Incomplete CDR3 DNA: TGTGCCAGCAGTCCGGGACAGAACTATGCTGAGCAGTTC. The full variable domain, with the rest looked up from reference TRBV26 and TRBJ2-1, is NSKVIQTPRYLVKGQGQKAKMRCIPEKGHPVVFWYQQNKNNEFKFLINFQNQEVLQQIDMTEKRFSAECPSNSPCSLEIQSSEAGDSALYLCASSPGQNYAEQFFGPGTRLTVL.

This clone has a handful of counts. Gene and germline names: mouse. The CDR3 end is not reached by the read, which stops 1 residue before it; the germline J gene fills it in. The V gene is TRBV26, the J gene TRBJ2-3, with 10 bases fitting TRBD2. Germline V gene sequence: CDR1 KGHPV, CDR2 FQNQEV (reference sequence). The trim removed 3 bases at V and 1 base at J, leaving 4 bases unmatched. The CDR3 has 16 residues. CDR3 loop: CASSLWGGEGAETLYF. The sequenced part of the CDR3 DNA is TGTGCCAGCAGTCTCTGGGGGGGCGAGGGTGCAGAAACGCTGTAT.

In this sample, this clone turned up a few times. Any gene name here is a mouse gene name. The read terminates 1 residue before the CDR3 end, so the remaining end is supplied by the germline J gene. The chain carries TRBV26 and TRBJ2-3; 12 bases are shared with TRBD2. Losses at the gene ends were 4 bases for V and 4 bases for J; bases not matched to a gene: 3. The CDR3 runs to 15 residues. The germline V gene encodes CDR1 KGHPV and CDR2 FQNQEV (reference sequence). The CDR3 loop is CASSRLGGRPETLYF. The CDR3 bases that were read are TGTGCCAGCAGTCGACTGGGGGGGCGCCCAGAAACGCTGTAT. The entire variable domain, with the rest obtained from reference TRBV26 and TRBJ2-3, is as follows: NSKVIQTPRYLVKGQGQKAKMRCIPEKGHPVVFWYQQNKNNEFKFLINFQNQEVLQQIDMTEKRFSAECPSNSPCSLEIQSSEAGDSALYLCASSRLGGRPETLYFGSGTRLTVL.

This clone rates as medium-sized. Each gene name is a mouse one. Incomplete CDR3 DNA: TGTGCCAGCAGGACTGGGGGGACAGAAACGCTGTAT. It yields the protein CASRTGGTETLY. The entire CDR3 reads CASRTGGTETLYF. The J gene is TRBJ2-3, the V gene TRBV26; 10 bases are a match to TRBD2. The sequenced fragment ends 1 residue before the CDR3 boundary, so the rest is inferred from the germline J gene. The germline V gene encodes CDR1 KGHPV and CDR2 FQNQEV (reference sequence). CDR3 length: 13 amino acids. V gave up 6 bases and J gave up 4 bases; unmatched junction bases: 1. The variable domain in full, with the rest retrieved from reference TRBV26 and TRBJ2-3, is NSKVIQTPRYLVKGQGQKAKMRCIPEKGHPVVFWYQQNKNNEFKFLINFQNQEVLQQIDMTEKRFSAECPSNSPCSLEIQSSEAGDSALYLCASRTGGTETLYFGSGTRLTVL.

On this clone: The genes are named according to mouse. Partial CDR3 DNA: TGTGCCAGCTCTCCCGGGACAGCAAACACCGGGCAGCTCTAC. Translation: CASSPGTANTGQLY. The complete CDR3 reads CASSPGTANTGQLYF. The chain couples TRBV12-2 to TRBJ2-2; TRBD1 matches at 7 bases. The missing CDR3 end, 1 residue past where the read stops, is filled in from the germline J gene. With V trimmed by 2 bases and J by 0 bases, 2 bases remained unmatched. Per germline, CDR1 SGHLS and CDR2 HYDKME. The CDR3 loop spans 15 amino acids.

Notes on this clone: Germline and genes here are mouse. The CDR3 end is not reached by the read, which stops 1 residue before it; the germline J gene fills it in. This chain joins TRBV26 and TRBJ2-1, with D possibly TRBD1 on 6 matching bases. The CDR3 sequence is 14 residues long. The ends were cut back, 2 bases at V and 7 bases at J, with 12 bases in the middle. CDR1 and CDR2 from the germline V gene are KGHPV and FQNQEV (reference sequence). The CDR3 is CASSLGQGRAEQFF. The DNA read from the CDR3 is TGTGCCAGCAGTCTGGGGCAGGGGAGAGCTGAGCAGTTC.